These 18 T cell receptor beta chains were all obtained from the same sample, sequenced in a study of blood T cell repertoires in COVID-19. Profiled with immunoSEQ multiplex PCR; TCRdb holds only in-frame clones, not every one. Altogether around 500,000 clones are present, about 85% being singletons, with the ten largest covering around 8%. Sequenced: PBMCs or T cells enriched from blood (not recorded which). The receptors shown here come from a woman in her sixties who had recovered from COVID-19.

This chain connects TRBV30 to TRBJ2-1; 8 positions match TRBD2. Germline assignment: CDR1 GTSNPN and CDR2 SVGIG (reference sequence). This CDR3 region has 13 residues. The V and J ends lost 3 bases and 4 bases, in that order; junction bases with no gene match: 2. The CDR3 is CAWSPGGYNEQFF. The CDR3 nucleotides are TGTGCCTGGAGCCCGGGGGGGTACAATGAGCAGTTCTTC.

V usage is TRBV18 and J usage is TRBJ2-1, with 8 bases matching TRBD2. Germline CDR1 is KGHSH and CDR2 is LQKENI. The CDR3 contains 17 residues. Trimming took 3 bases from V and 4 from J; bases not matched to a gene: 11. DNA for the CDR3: TGTGCCAGCTCACCCACATTTGGTAGCGGGGCGTACAATGAGCAGTTCTTC. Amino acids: CASSPTFGSGAYNEQFF. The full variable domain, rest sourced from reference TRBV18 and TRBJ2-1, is NAGVMQNPRHLVRRRGQEARLRCSPMKGHSHVYWYRQLPEEGLKFMVYLQKENIIDESGMPKERFSAEFPKEGPSILRIQQVVRGDSAAYFCASSPTFGSGAYNEQFFGPGTRLTVL.

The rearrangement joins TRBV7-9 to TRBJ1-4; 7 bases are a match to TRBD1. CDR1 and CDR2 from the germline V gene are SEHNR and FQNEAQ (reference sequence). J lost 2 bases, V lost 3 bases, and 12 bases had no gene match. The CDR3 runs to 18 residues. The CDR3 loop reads CASSFRGAISVTNEKLFF. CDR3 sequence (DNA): TGTGCCAGCAGCTTCAGGGGGGCTATATCAGTGACTAATGAAAAACTGTTTTTT.

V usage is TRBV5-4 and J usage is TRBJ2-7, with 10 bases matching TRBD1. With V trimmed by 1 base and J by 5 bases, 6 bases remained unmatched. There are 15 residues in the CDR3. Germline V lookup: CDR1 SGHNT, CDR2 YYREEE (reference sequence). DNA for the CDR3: TGTGCCAGCAGCTTGTCAGGGACAGGGGCCCACGAGCAGTACTTC. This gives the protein CASSLSGTGAHEQYF.

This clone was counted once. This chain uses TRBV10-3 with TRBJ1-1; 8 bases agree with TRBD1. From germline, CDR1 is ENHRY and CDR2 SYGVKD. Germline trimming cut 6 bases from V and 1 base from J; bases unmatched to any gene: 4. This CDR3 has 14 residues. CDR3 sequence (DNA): TGTGCCATCAGGAGGGGACAGGAGAACACTGAAGCTTTCTTT. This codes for CAIRRGQENTEAFF.

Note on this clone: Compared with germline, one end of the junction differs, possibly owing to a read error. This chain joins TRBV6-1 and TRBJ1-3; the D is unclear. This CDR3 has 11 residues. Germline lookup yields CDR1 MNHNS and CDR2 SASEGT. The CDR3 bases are TGTGCCAGCAGTGAAGGACCAGCCAGACTTTTT. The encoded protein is CASSEGPARLF.

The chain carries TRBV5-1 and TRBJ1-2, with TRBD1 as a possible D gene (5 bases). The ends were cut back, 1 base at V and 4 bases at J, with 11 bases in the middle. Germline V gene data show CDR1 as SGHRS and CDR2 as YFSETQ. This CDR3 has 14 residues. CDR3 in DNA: TGCGCCAGCAGCTTGTTCGGCGACAGCTATGGCTACACCTTC. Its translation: CASSLFGDSYGYTF.

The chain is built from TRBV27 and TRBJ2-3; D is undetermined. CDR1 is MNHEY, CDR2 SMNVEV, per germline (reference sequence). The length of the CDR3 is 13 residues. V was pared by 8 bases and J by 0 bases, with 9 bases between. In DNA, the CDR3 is TGTGCCAGCCAAAAGACTAGCACAGATACGCAGTATTTT. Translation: CASQKTSTDTQYF.

The DNA for the CDR3 is TGTGCCTGGAGTAGACAGGGCCTCGGAAACACCATATATTTT. This translates into CAWSRQGLGNTIYF. The rearrangement uses TRBV30 and TRBJ1-3; TRBD1 matches 7 bases. The V gene's germline CDR1 is GTSNPN and CDR2 SVGIG (reference sequence). The CDR3 totals 14 residues. The V gene end was trimmed by 2 bases and the J gene end by 4 bases; junction bases not matched to a gene: 5.

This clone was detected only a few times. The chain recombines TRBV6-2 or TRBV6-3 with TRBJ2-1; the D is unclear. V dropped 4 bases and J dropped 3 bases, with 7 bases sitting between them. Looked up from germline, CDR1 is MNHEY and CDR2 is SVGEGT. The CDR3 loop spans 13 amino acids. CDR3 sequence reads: CASSSRYYNEQFF. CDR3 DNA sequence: TGTGCCAGCAGTTCCCGCTACTACAATGAGCAGTTCTTC.

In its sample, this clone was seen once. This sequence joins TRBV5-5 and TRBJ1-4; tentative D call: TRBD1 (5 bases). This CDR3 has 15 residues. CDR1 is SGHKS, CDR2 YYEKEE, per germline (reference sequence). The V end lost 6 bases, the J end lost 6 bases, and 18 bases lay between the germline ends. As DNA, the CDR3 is TGTGCCAGCACCCCGCGGGACTCCGGATATGAAAAACTGTTTTTT. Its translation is CASTPRDSGYEKLFF.

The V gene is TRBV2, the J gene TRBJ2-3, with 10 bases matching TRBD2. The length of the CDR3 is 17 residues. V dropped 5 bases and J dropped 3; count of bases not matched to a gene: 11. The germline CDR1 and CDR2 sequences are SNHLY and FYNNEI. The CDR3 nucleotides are TGTGCCAGCAGTACAAGTGGAAAAGCGGGGGGGACAGATACGCAGTATTTT. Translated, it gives CASSTSGKAGGTDTQYF.

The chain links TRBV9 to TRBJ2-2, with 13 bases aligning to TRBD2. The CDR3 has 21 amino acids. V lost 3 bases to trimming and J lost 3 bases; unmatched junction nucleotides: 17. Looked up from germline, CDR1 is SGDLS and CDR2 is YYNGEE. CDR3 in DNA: TGTGCCAGCAGCGCCGAACTATCCACTAGCGGGGGGGCCCGGTACACCGGGGAGCTGTTTTTT. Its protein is CASSAELSTSGGARYTGELFF.

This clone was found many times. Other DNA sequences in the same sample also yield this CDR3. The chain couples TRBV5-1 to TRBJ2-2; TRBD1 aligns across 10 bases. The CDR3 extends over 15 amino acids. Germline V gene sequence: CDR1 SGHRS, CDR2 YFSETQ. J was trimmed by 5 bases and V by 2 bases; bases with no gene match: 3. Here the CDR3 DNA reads TGCGCCAGCAGCTTCCGGGACAGGGGAACCGGGGAGCTGTTTTTT. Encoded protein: CASSFRDRGTGELFF.

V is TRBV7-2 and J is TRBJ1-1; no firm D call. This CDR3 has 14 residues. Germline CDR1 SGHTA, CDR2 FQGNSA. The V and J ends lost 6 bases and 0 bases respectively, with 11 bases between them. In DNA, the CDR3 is TGTGCCAGCAGGTTTAGTCGCATGAACACTGAAGCTTTCTTT. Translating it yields CASRFSRMNTEAFF.

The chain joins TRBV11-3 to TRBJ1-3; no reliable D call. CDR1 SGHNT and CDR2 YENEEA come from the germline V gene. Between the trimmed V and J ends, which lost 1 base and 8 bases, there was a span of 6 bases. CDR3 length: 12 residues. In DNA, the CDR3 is TGTGCCAGCAGCTTAGGAGAGCACACCATATATTTT. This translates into CASSLGEHTIYF.

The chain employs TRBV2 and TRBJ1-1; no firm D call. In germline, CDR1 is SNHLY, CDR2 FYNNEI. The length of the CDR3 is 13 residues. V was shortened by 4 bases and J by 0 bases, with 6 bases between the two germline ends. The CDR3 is CASSVSMNTEAFF. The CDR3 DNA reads TGTGCCAGCAGTGTTAGCATGAACACTGAAGCTTTCTTT.

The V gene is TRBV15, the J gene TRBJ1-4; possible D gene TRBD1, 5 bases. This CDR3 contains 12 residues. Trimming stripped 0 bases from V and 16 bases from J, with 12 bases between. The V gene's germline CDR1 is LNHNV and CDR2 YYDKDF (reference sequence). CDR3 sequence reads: CATSRDGARSFF. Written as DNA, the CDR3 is TGTGCCACCAGCAGAGATGGGGCACGCTCGTTTTTT.